This T cell receptor (beta chain) comes out of a study of blood T cells in healthy people across ages. The CDR3 is 14 residues long. V lost 1 base and J 0 bases, leaving 6 bases between the germline ends. Germline V gene lookup returns CDR1 KGHSH and CDR2 LQKENI. The second PCR ran roughly 7 to 12 cycles with a sample-barcoded 5' primer and J-beta primers. TCRdb reprocessed the 5' RACE reads with MiXCR, giving one entry per CDR3 protein. Of 800,000 to 900,000 distinct CDR3 sequences detected, roughly 60% appear once; the ten largest clones hold roughly 26%. Each sample provided at least 6 micrograms of extracted total RNA. Details on this clonotype: No antigen is known for it.

Overall study results and limits: Reliance upon unsorted PBMCs precluded definitive naive versus antigen-experienced comparison. Diversity of TCR beta per million T cells declined in a roughly linear way with age.

The sequencing sample was made of blood. This chain joins TRBV18 and TRBJ2-5; D ambiguous. This TCR came from a young man in good health. The CDR3 coding sequence is TGTGCCAGCTCACCACGGAGAAACCAAGAGACCCAGTACTTC. This sequence encodes CASSPRRNQETQYF.